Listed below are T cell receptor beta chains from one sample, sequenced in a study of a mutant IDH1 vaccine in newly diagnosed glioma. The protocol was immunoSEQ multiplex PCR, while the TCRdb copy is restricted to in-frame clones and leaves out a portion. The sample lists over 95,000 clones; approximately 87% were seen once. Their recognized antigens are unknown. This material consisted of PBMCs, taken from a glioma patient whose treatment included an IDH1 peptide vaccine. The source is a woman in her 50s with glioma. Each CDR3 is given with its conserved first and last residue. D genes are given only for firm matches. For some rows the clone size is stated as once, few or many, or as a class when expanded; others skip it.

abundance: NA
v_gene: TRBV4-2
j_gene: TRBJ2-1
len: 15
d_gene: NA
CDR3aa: CASSQDLGTSDEQFF
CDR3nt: TGTGCCAGCAGCCAAGATCTGGGAACGTCGGATGAGCAGTTCTTC

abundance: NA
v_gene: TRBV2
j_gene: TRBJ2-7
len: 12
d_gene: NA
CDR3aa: CASSDRAGSQYF
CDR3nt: TGTGCCAGCAGCGACAGGGCGGGAAGCCAGTACTTC

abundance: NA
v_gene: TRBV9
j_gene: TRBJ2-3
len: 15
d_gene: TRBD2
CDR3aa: CASSTGLAGTDTQYF
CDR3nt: TGTGCCAGCAGCACGGGACTAGCGGGCACAGATACGCAGTATTTT

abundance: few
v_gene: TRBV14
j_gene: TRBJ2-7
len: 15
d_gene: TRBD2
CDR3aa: CASSQVGTGGSEQYF
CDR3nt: TGTGCCAGCAGCCAAGTCGGGACGGGGGGTTCCGAGCAGTACTTC

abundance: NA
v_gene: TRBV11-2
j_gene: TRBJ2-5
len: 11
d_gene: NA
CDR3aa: CASSRRGTQYF
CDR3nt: TGTGCCAGCAGCCGGAGGGGGACCCAGTACTTC

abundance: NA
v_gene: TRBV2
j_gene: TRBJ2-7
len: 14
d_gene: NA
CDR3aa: CASSGVQSSYEQYF
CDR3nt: TGTGCCAGCAGTGGAGTACAGAGCTCCTACGAGCAGTACTTC

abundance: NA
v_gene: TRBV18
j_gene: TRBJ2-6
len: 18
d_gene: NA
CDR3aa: CASSTPGGNSYGANVLTF
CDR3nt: TGTGCCAGCTCAACCCCCGGCGGAAACTCTTATGGGGCCAACGTCCTGACTTTC

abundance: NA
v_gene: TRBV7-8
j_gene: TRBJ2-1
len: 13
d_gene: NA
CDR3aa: CASSFDTYNEQFF
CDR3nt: TGTGCCAGCAGCTTCGATACCTACAATGAGCAGTTCTTC

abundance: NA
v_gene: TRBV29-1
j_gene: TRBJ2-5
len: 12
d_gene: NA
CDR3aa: CSVEDWEETQYF
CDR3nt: TGCAGCGTTGAAGACTGGGAAGAGACCCAGTACTTC

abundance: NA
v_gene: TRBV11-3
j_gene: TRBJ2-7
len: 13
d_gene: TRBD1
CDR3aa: CASSFEQGGEQYF
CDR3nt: TGTGCCAGCAGCTTCGAACAGGGGGGCGAGCAGTACTTC

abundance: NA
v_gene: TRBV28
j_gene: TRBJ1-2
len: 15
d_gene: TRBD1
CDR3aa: CASSATGTGGGGYTF
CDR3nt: TGTGCCAGCAGTGCCACCGGGACAGGGGGCGGCGGCTACACCTTC

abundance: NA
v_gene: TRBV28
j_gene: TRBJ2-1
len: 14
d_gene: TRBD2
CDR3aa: CASSPGLAQRQQFF
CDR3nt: TGTGCCAGCAGTCCGGGACTAGCCCAAAGGCAGCAGTTCTTC

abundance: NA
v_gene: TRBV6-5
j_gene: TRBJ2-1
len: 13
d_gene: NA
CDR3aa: CASSGSRDNEQFF
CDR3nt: TGTGCCAGCAGTGGCTCCAGGGACAATGAGCAGTTCTTC

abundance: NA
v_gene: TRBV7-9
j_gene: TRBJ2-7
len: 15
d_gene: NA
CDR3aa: CASSGMGEARYEQYF
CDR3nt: TGTGCCAGCAGCGGCATGGGGGAGGCCCGCTACGAGCAGTACTTC

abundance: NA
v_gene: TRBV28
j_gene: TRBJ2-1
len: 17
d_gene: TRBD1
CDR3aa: CASSSGTGGYSYNEQFF
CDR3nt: TGTGCCAGCAGTTCCGGGACAGGGGGGTACTCCTACAATGAGCAGTTCTTC

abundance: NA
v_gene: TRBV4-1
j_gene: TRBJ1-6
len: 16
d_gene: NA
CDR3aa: CASSQAREGSLSPLHF
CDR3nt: TGCGCCAGCAGCCAAGCCCGGGAGGGATCTTTGTCACCCCTCCACTTT

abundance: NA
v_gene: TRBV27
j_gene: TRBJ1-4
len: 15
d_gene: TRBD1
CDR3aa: CASSRRDRGSEKLFF
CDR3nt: TGTGCCAGCAGTCGACGGGACAGGGGAAGTGAAAAACTGTTTTTT

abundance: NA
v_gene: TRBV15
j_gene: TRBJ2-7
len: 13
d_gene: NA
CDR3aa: CATSSAGGTEQYF
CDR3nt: TGTGCCACCAGCAGTGCCGGCGGAACCGAGCAGTACTTC

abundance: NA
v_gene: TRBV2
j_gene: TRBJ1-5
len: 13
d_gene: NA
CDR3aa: CASSRGGGQPQHF
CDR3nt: TGTGCCAGCAGTAGGGGGGGTGGTCAGCCCCAGCATTTT

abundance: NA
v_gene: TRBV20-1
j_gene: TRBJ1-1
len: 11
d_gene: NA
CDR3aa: CSAPRATEAFF
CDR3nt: TGCAGTGCTCCTCGGGCGACTGAAGCTTTCTTT

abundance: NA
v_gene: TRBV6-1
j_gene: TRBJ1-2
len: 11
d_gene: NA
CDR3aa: CATRVRDGYTF
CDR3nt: TGTGCCACCCGGGTCAGGGATGGCTACACCTTC

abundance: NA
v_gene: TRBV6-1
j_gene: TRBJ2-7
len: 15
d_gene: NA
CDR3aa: CASSAVQVGSYEQYF
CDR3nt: TGTGCCAGCAGTGCAGTACAGGTGGGGTCCTACGAGCAGTACTTC

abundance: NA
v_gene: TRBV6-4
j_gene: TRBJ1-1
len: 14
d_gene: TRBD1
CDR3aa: CASSEKTGITEAFF
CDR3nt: TGTGCCAGCAGTGAAAAGACAGGGATCACTGAAGCTTTCTTT

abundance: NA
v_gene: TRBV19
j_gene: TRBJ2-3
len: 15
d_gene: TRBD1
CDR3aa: CASSIITGGIDTQYF
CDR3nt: TGTGCCAGTAGTATCATCACAGGGGGAATAGATACGCAGTATTTT

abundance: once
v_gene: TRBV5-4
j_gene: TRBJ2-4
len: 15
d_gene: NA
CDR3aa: CASSLGAAAKNIQYF
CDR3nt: TGTGCCAGCAGCTTAGGGGCCGCAGCCAAAAACATTCAGTACTTC

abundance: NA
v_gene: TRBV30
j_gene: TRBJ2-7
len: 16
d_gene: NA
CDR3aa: CAWQGFRDGGSYEQYF
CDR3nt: TGTGCCTGGCAGGGATTTCGGGACGGTGGCTCCTACGAGCAGTACTTC